This TCR beta chain came from a study of cytomegalovirus exposure and HLA in healthy donors. General study points: No immune exposure information besides CMV serostatus was available. Because they were indistinguishable, some V segments, including TRBV6-2 and TRBV6-3, were excluded.

13 Jbeta primers and 60 Vbeta primers were used for the PCR. The table came from immunoSEQ multiplex PCR; TCRdb's copy has only in-frame clones and leaves some out. The data hold 95,000 to 110,000 clones, with about 81% observed a single time. On this clone itself: The antigen is unknown.

CDR1 SGHAT and CDR2 FQNNGV come from the germline V gene. V lost 4 bases and J lost 2, with 12 bases in between. CDR3 length equals 15 residues. Sequences were obtained from PBMCs. This TCR was sampled from a man aged 25-40 years in good health and CMV-seropositive. This chain uses TRBV11-2 with TRBJ2-1, with unresolved D. The CDR3 nucleotides are TGTGCCAGCAGCTCGACCCCCCTAGCCTACAATGAGCAGTTCTTC. Encoded protein: CASSSTPLAYNEQFF.